The present TCR beta chain was sequenced within a study of cytomegalovirus exposure and HLA in healthy donors (dated by TCRdb to about 2017). About the full investigation: In an earlier analysis of approximately 500 of the donors, about 270 Gb of sequence data and 90 million to 130 million unique TCR beta sequences from about 179 million T cells were reported. Every repertoire in the discovery cohort had been generated on one and the same sequencing platform. Donor age, sex, ethnicity and CMV serostatus were collected together with the repertoire data. A later genetic analysis took genome-wide SNP genotypes for about 65% of the 666 donors and used that subset as a discovery cohort. Both class I and class II loci were covered by HLA typing, at four-digit resolution. Among the roughly 370 genotyped donors, around 79% belonged to the genetic ancestry cluster associated with self-reported Caucasian donors. About 5 DR-DQ haplotypes were handled as single units for association and clustering, since linkage in the cohort was strong. On average, around 230,000 unique TCR beta nucleotide sequences were sequenced per donor among some 430 genotyped donors of the cohort, with roughly 18% of those sequences being non-productive. In a later analysis, previously published TCR beta repertoires from several hundred donors were re-analyzed and high-resolution HLA genotyping was added so that TCR occurrence patterns could be studied. Rather than drawing on any new phenotypic data, the later analysis identified candidate immune exposures from TCR beta sequences and the way those sequences occurred across donors. The study combined high-throughput TCR immunosequencing, statistical association of individual TCRs with disease status, and machine learning to predict cytomegalovirus infection status. Roughly 300 gigabases of sequencing data and around 88 million unique TCR sequences made up an early release that covered fewer than 650 HLA-typed donors. The study aimed to test whether cataloging public T cell receptors could reveal signatures of past pathogen exposure. Typing coverage differed by locus: A, B, C, DRB1 and DQB1 were typed in about 620-640 donors, DQA1 in about 510, DPA1 in 606, and DPB1 in around 440. Using immunosequencing, the study profiled T cell repertoires from 500 to 800 subjects and related those repertoires to cytomegalovirus serostatus. In addition to the first cohort of roughly 700 subjects, a separate validation cohort of 100 to 150 different subjects was used. An earlier analysis of approximately 630 of the donors applied high-throughput TCR beta sequencing to assess whether each TCR beta V gene segment acted as functional or pseudogenic.

Note on this clone: The specificity of this receptor is unknown.

The cohort consisted of 670 or so healthy bone marrow donors. Cohort members were all nominally healthy when sampled, although unrecorded immune exposures were likely present. The donor was CMV seropositive and belonged to the group of about 290 seropositive cohort members. Each donor provided a peripheral blood sample, and peripheral blood mononuclear cells were used for TCR beta sequencing. Genomic DNA extraction from the blood cell samples was performed with the Qiagen DNeasy Blood Extraction Kit. Study-level results and caveats: The only immune exposure information available for the cohort was CMV serostatus. A later analysis associated about 18,000 TCR beta sequences with specific HLA alleles at a false discovery rate of 0.05. A total of 150 to 200 TCR beta chains were listed by the study as associated with cytomegalovirus. A further reported finding was that TCR beta sequences accurately predicted the HLA-A and HLA-B alleles for most subjects in the first cohort. Correlated functional status among segregating V segments might be attributable to linkage disequilibrium, but an unknown experimental factor could not be ruled out. A later analysis found that TCR association rates varied across HLA loci, with DRB1 alleles showing the most associated TCRs and HLA-C alleles the fewest. Most CMV-associated TCR beta chains appeared to be HLA-restricted in a later analysis, and the HLA associations seemed to be driven largely by CMV exposure. Roughly uniform sequencing depth across donors was assumed in presence/absence analyses, although this assumption may not hold. The authors suggested that the approach could potentially be generalized to other disease states and immunological phenotypes. In a later analysis, HLA-associated TCR beta chains were found to be more clonally expanded and to have lower generation probabilities than equally common non-associated chains. In vitro tests confirmed that a few of the cytomegalovirus-associated TCR beta chains recognize cytomegalovirus antigens. The earlier analysis of about 600 of the donors excluded about 16 rarely observed V segments, including chromosome 9 orphons, because counts were too low. Assigning TCR associations to individual alleles was difficult when HLA alleles, especially DR and DQ, strongly co-occurred. Across donors, most TCR sequences were observed very rarely, whereas some public TCRs were present in many individuals. Because HLA typing was unavailable for some donors at each locus, only the typed subset was used in association tests. A later genetic analysis associated a missense DCLRE1C variant with V-gene and J-gene trimming of TCR beta chains, and an independent cohort replicated the association. The classifier was reported to diagnose cytomegalovirus status with high specificity and sensitivity in both the original cohort and the validation cohort. Only TCR beta chains were sequenced in this cohort, and the absence of alpha or paired-chain data limited detectable features. A cluster of highly shared sequence variants was judged likely to represent a technical artifact of the sequencing pipeline. In an earlier analysis of more than 450 of the donors, most TCR beta V segments were observed in productive rearrangements about 87% or about 30% of the time, broadly matching IMGT annotations. In a later genetic analysis, fewer N-insertions in productive TCRs were reported among donors in an Asian-associated ancestry cluster than the roughly 710-donor mean. In a later analysis, several top co-occurrence clusters were reported to appear linked to parvovirus B19, influenza, CMV and Epstein-Barr virus.

The receptor library was made with the immunoSEQ multiplex PCR assay. For the multiplex PCR, a mixture combining 60 forward primers for TCR Vbeta segments and 13 reverse primers for TCR Jbeta segments was used. The CDR3 region of rearranged TCR beta genes was amplified from genomic DNA with a multiplex PCR assay. Amplified TCR beta libraries were sequenced as 87-base-pair reads on the Illumina HiSeq System. The authors' pipeline ran thus. A later analysis tallied about 77 million unique TCR beta chains across the approximately 670 repertoires, and around 12 million of those chains were shared by two or more donors. Raw reads were error-corrected and collapsed into unique sequences by a nearest-neighbor algorithm in which closely related sequences were merged to remove PCR and sequencing errors. V, D and J gene segments were assigned by aligning CDR3 sequences to IMGT reference sequences. For a sequence to be retained, a match of at least six nucleotides was required to both a V gene segment and a J gene segment. A rearrangement was called productive if the CDR3 had no stop codons and remained in frame with V and J, and every other rearrangement was called non-productive. Following IMGT convention, CDR3 was defined as the stretch from the second conserved V-encoded cysteine to the conserved J-encoded phenylalanine. Sequences without an unambiguous match to a single V gene segment were excluded from the earlier analysis of a few hundred of the donors. An earlier analysis of several hundred of the donors called V segments functional above 56.7% productive rearrangements and segregating when the between-donor standard deviation exceeded 5%. A statistical classification framework was built to diagnose cytomegalovirus status from the catalog of TCR beta chain sequences. In a later analysis, TCR nucleotide sequences were compared against IMGT/GENE-DB human TR gene sequences so that V and J genes could be assigned. Using the TCRdist pipeline, a later analysis assigned CDR3 sequences along with most-parsimonious VDJ recombination scenarios. In a later analysis, each TCR beta chain was defined by its CDR3 amino acid sequence together with its V-gene family, and reads without a unique V-gene family were excluded. A later analysis removed 592 highly shared, low-generation-probability nucleotide sequences to deal with suspected cross-contamination and a sequencing artifact. In a later analysis, a clonal expansion index was calculated for each public chain from normalized within-repertoire ranks of inferred template counts. Generation probabilities in a later analysis came from a VDJ recombination model fitted to out-of-frame rearrangements, and those results were checked against IGoR. In a later analysis, TCR-TCR, TCR-HLA and TCR-CMV co-occurrence was scored with hypergeometric tests, and a repertoire-size bias correction was applied to TCR pairs. False discovery rates were estimated in a later analysis by permuting HLA or CMV assignments 20 times. In a later analysis, co-occurring TCRs were grouped using DBSCAN, and TCRdist sequence similarity was added for clustering within HLA-allele-positive subsets. Repertoires with fewer than 30,000 or more than 120,000 public chains were left out of co-occurrence clustering, as were a few repertoires with anomalous nucleotide sharing. TCRdb stores this immuneACCESS table with in-frame sequences only. Part of the clones is absent; in the studies checked, under half of the shortfall reflects unresolved V genes, and no reason is known for the rest. V and J calls and clone size are as listed in that table; D and trimming were resolved from the DNA. The table of this sample itemizes about 170,000 clones. The ten largest clones represent 0.65% to 0.9% of the sample.

The TCR was taken from a woman younger than 35 in good health and CMV-seropositive. The sample was PBMCs.

The DNA sequence reads TGTGCCAGCAGTTATTCCGGGGTGTCCGAAAAACTGTTTTTT. It is translated as CASSYSGVSEKLFF. The rearranged segments are TRBV6-6 and TRBJ1-4; the D segment cannot be called with confidence. The CDR3 spans 14 residues, from the cysteine through the phenylalanine. The sequence is cut down to CDR3 DNA, 42 bases in frame from base 1. CDR1 and CDR2 were assigned from the germline V gene (reference sequence) as MNHNY and SVGAGI. V is clipped by 3 bases and J by 8 bases, and the sequence between their germline boundaries is 13 bases long.